This T cell receptor (beta chain) is from a study of cytotoxic CD8 clonotypes in ibrutinib-treated CLL (dated by TCRdb to about 2021). Study-level background: The cohort had 11 relapsed/refractory and approximately 15 treatment-naive patients; approximately 17 were IGHV unmutated. Patients were still on ibrutinib when every remission and progressive disease sample was collected. Samples averaged around 280,000 productive templates and 94,082 productive rearrangements. Cryopreserved peripheral blood mononuclear cells were collected before treatment, at response, and at either disease progression or sustained remission. Of the roughly 86 participants in the trial, approximately 26 had longitudinal samples available. Responses were partial in approximately 24 patients and complete in 2; after median approximately 67 months follow-up, about 14 stayed in remission and some twelve progressed. The response samples were drawn at a median of roughly twelve months into treatment, with a range of roughly 6 to 36 months. Here is what the overall study found, with its caveats: Clonality increased at ibrutinib response, stayed stable in sustained remission, and fell back toward baseline at progression. Baseline clonality exceeded that of age-matched healthy donors and correlated strongly with circulating CD8+ T-cell counts. Lymph node repertoires were not examined, and the timing of sampling was not matched between patients in sustained remission and those whose disease progressed. Public clonotypes were rare and either shrank or stayed stable during treatment, and the rise in clonality at ibrutinib response reflected expansion of private clonotypes.

As regards this clone: This receptor's antigen is unknown. The record has no base qualities; no much larger clone is one base away.

Each clonotype received, on average, approximately 9.9x coverage in deep resolution sequencing performed on a MiSeq, where the target depth lay between 1 in 1 million and 1 in 200,000 T cells. TCR beta libraries were generated with the immunoSEQ hsTCRB Kit. As for the original processing: Data were analyzed with ImmunoSEQ Data Assistant and ImmunoSEQ Analyzer, with V, D and J genes assigned per IMGT definitions. Clonality, with values ranging from 0 to 1, was calculated as one minus the normalized Shannon entropy of productive rearrangement frequencies. Only overrepresented clonotypes making up at least 0.05% of the repertoire of each patient were included in the public clonotype analysis. More than ten age-matched healthy donor repertoires from immuneACCESS were used as controls for clonality. TCRdb's version of the immuneACCESS table is confined to in-frame rearrangements and falls short of the full clone set. An unresolved V gene accounts for under half of the shortfall where checked; the remainder is of unknown origin. V and J calls and clone size are given by that table; D and trimming were obtained from the DNA. The sample data list about 160,000 clones, and approximately 80% of these were observed just once. The ten top clones hold about 4.3% of the sample.

According to the germline V gene (reference sequence), CDR1 reads MNHEY and CDR2 reads SMNVEV. There are 20 amino acids in the CDR3, from cysteine to phenylalanine inclusive. Solely the CDR3 DNA is kept, with 60 bases framed from the first base. At the junction V is shortened by 4 bases and J by 4 bases; bases outside the gene matches: 17. Sample time point, as interpreted from the label and publication: approximately 25 months on ibrutinib. For TCR beta library preparation, roughly 2 micrograms of genomic DNA was extracted from cryopreserved PBMCs. Longitudinal blood samples from CLL patients on ibrutinib monotherapy were analyzed using high-throughput TCR beta sequencing. The patients took part in an open-label, single-center phase 2 trial of ibrutinib monotherapy.

Recombination joined TRBV27 with TRBJ2-3; TRBD2 fits 13 bases in the junction. The TCR originated in a human donor with chronic lymphocytic leukemia. The source material was PBMCs, sampled after 24 months of ibrutinib treatment. The bases read TGTGCCAGCAGTTACAGACTAGCGGGAGGAATTAATGGGGTCTCAGATACGCAGTATTTT. Translated, it reads CASSYRLAGGINGVSDTQYF.